The next 25 T cell receptor beta chains were all read from a single sample in a study of cytomegalovirus exposure and HLA in healthy donors. The study ran its PCR with 60 Vbeta and 13 Jbeta primers. Profiling relied on immunoSEQ multiplex PCR, and the TCRdb table lists in-frame clones only, not all of them. The table records roughly 170,000 clones, roughly 78% of them present only once. Sequenced input: PBMCs. The receptor set was obtained from a woman aged 50 to 60 in good health and CMV-seropositive.

This clone was counted once. Here the CDR3 DNA reads TGTGCCAGCAGTTGGGGGGGACAGGGGACTGAAGCTTTCTTT. Translating it yields CASSWGGQGTEAFF. The chain couples TRBV6-5 to TRBJ1-1, with 10 bases that match TRBD1. Germline CDR1 MNHEY, CDR2 SVGAGI. There are 14 residues in the CDR3. V shed 4 bases and J 5 bases; nucleotides not matched to a gene: 4.

This clone was detected a few times. The chain is built from TRBV11-2 and TRBJ1-5; the D is unclear. The germline V gene has CDR1 SGHAT and CDR2 FQNNGV. The CDR3 runs 12 residues. Trimming shortened V by 6 bases and J by 9 bases, and 12 bases separated the two germline ends. CDR3 in amino acids: CASRFGFRPQHF. The CDR3 DNA is TGTGCCAGCAGATTCGGGTTTCGGCCCCAGCATTTT.

The V call is TRBV5-6, the J call TRBJ2-5; no reliable D call. V dropped 1 base and J dropped 7 bases, with 11 bases sitting between them. From germline, CDR1 is SGHDT and CDR2 YYEEEE. The CDR3 length is 13 residues. The CDR3 region has the DNA TGTGCCAGCAGCTTGACCCAAACGGGGACCCAGTACTTC. This sequence encodes CASSLTQTGTQYF.

The rearrangement joins TRBV7-2 to TRBJ2-5, with D uncertain. Germline-derived CDR1 and CDR2 are SGHTA and FQGNSA. Trimming left V 5 bases short and J 5 bases short, with 12 bases between. CDR3 length: 13 residues. CDR3 residues: CASSPRTRETQYF. The CDR3 DNA is TGTGCCAGCAGCCCTCGTACGAGGGAGACCCAGTACTTC.

The chain is built from TRBV4-1 and TRBJ1-2; 7 nucleotides line up with TRBD1. Germline trimming cut 1 base from V and 5 bases from J; bases unmatched to any gene: 7. CDR3 length equals 15 residues. Germline assignment: CDR1 MGHRA and CDR2 YSYEKL. Here the CDR3 DNA reads TGCGCCAGCAGCCAAGTCGACAGGGTTTGGTATGGCTACACCTTC. It encodes CASSQVDRVWYGYTF.

This clone appeared once. This chain connects TRBV5-1 to TRBJ2-7, with 8 bases matching TRBD1. This CDR3 region has 15 residues. Germline assignment: CDR1 SGHRS and CDR2 YFSETQ. J gave up 1 base and V 4 bases, and 7 bases lay outside the gene matches. CDR3: CASSPRTGRSYEQYF. The CDR3 DNA follows: TGCGCCAGCAGCCCGAGGACAGGGCGTTCCTACGAGCAGTACTTC.

The chain carries TRBV30 and TRBJ2-3, with a possible D match to TRBD1 (6 bases). The CDR3 sequence is 14 residues long. V was clipped by 2 bases and J by 2 bases, with 11 bases between them. Germline V CDR1 and CDR2: GTSNPN, SVGIG (reference sequence). CDR3 protein: CAWSLDSDTDTQYF. The DNA for the CDR3 is TGTGCCTGGAGTTTGGACAGTGACACAGATACGCAGTATTTT.

The chain links TRBV19 to TRBJ1-2, with D unresolved. The germline gives CDR1 LNHDA, CDR2 SQIVND (reference sequence). CDR3 size: 14 residues. The V gene lost 0 bases and the J gene lost 0 bases, with 5 bases spanning the gap. Here the CDR3 DNA reads TGTGCCAGTAGTATAGAAACGGCTAACTATGGCTACACCTTC. As protein: CASSIETANYGYTF.

The chain couples TRBV7-8 to TRBJ2-5; possibly TRBD1 for D (7 bases). CDR3 length: 16 amino acids. V lost 5 bases, J lost 4 bases, and 20 bases lay in between. Germline lookup yields CDR1 SGHVS and CDR2 FQNEAQ. The CDR3 DNA reads as TGTGCCAGCAGCCCGAGGCTACCCCAGGGGGGAGAGACCCAGTACTTC. Translated: CASSPRLPQGGETQYF.

The V gene is TRBV6-1, the J gene TRBJ2-7, with 12 bases lining up with TRBD1. CDR3 length: 15 residues. Trimming removed 5 bases from V and 5 bases from J; junction bases left unmatched: 7. Germline values: CDR1 MNHNS, CDR2 SASEGT. The CDR3 here is CASSFRDRGLNEQYF. For the CDR3, the DNA is TGTGCCAGCAGTTTCCGGGACAGGGGGCTAAACGAGCAGTACTTC.

V and J are TRBV15 and TRBJ2-1, with 8 bases aligning to TRBD1. The CDR3 spans 14 residues. Germline values: CDR1 LNHNV, CDR2 YYDKDF (reference sequence). The J segment lost 8 bases and the V segment lost 5 bases, leaving 8 bases of the junction unmatched. CDR3 sequence reads: CATSGRDRSYEQFF. CDR3 bases: TGTGCCACCAGCGGCCGGGACAGGAGCTATGAGCAGTTCTTC.

The V gene is TRBV12-5, the J gene TRBJ2-7; TRBD2 is a possible D gene (6 bases). The V gene's germline CDR1 is LGHNT and CDR2 FRNRAP. The ends were cut back, 0 bases at V and 2 bases at J, with 14 bases in the middle. The CDR3 sequence is 16 residues long. The CDR3 loop is CASGLVLGSGPYEQYF. As DNA, the CDR3 is TGTGCTAGTGGTTTGGTACTGGGCAGCGGGCCCTACGAGCAGTACTTC.

This chain links TRBV2 with TRBJ1-4; D might be TRBD1 (5 bases). In germline, CDR1 is SNHLY, CDR2 FYNNEI. The length of the CDR3 is 15 residues. V was pared by 5 bases and J by 12 bases, with 22 bases between. The CDR3 DNA follows: TGTGCCAGCAGTACCAAGTGGGGGGGATTATCTGAACTGTTTTTT. Its protein product is CASSTKWGGLSELFF.

This clone was counted between two and nine times. The chain is built from TRBV6-5 and TRBJ2-2; D is undetermined. Germline lookup yields CDR1 MNHEY and CDR2 SVGAGI. V was cut by 3 bases and J by 6 bases, with 5 bases left in between. The CDR3 covers 12 residues. For the CDR3, the DNA is TGTGCCAGCAGTTATACAGCCGGGGAGCTGTTTTTT. It encodes CASSYTAGELFF.

The chain carries TRBV10-2 and TRBJ2-7; D may be TRBD1 (5 bases). This CDR3 spans 13 amino acids. The germline V gene encodes CDR1 WSHSY and CDR2 SAAADI. Trimming cost V 3 bases and J 2 bases, with 8 bases left between them. The CDR3 DNA follows: TGCGCCAGCAGTGACAGGGCCCCCTACGAGCAGTACTTC. Its translation: CASSDRAPYEQYF.

The chain joins TRBV7-8 to TRBJ1-1; no definite D call. Trimming left V 4 bases short and J 0 bases short, with 12 bases between. The CDR3 totals 15 residues. Looked up from germline, CDR1 is SGHVS and CDR2 is FQNEAQ. In DNA, the CDR3 is TGTGCCAGCAGCTCTAGACGAGCCATGAACACTGAAGCTTTCTTT. Translated: CASSSRRAMNTEAFF.

The DNA of the CDR3 is TGTGCCAGCAGTGAAGGGACTAGCGGGGGGGCCGGCACAGATACGCAGTATTTT. Its protein product is CASSEGTSGGAGTDTQYF. The chain is built from TRBV6-1 and TRBJ2-3, with 15 bases lining up with TRBD2. Trimming removed 1 base from V and 1 base from J; junction bases left unmatched: 3. CDR1 is MNHNS and CDR2 is SASEGT in the germline V gene. CDR3 size: 18 residues.

V is TRBV5-4 and J is TRBJ2-2; D call uncertain. V was trimmed by 5 bases and J by 2 bases, leaving 13 bases between them. This CDR3 comprises 15 residues. Germline assignment: CDR1 SGHNT and CDR2 YYREEE (reference sequence). The CDR3 here is CASRPRNSNTGELFF. The CDR3 region has the DNA TGTGCCAGCAGACCTAGGAACTCAAACACCGGGGAGCTGTTTTTT. The full variable domain, with the rest looked up from reference TRBV5-4 and TRBJ2-2, is ETGVTQSPTHLIKTRGQQVTLRCSSQSGHNTVSWYQQALGQGPQFIFQYYREEENGRGNFPPRFSGLQFPNYSSELNVNALELDDSALYLCASRPRNSNTGELFFGEGSRLTVL.

V and J are TRBV4-1 and TRBJ2-7; D might be TRBD1 (6 bases). CDR1 MGHRA and CDR2 YSYEKL come from the germline V gene. The CDR3 has 15 residues. V lost 0 bases and J lost 3, with 12 bases in between. The CDR3 protein is CASSQDGTPIYEQYF. In nucleotides, the CDR3 is TGCGCCAGCAGCCAAGACGGGACACCTATCTACGAGCAGTACTTC.

The chain recombines TRBV5-5 with TRBJ1-2, with 11 bases identical to TRBD1. In germline, CDR1 is SGHKS, CDR2 YYEKEE (reference sequence). The V and J ends lost 2 bases and 6 bases, in that order; junction bases with no gene match: 9. CDR3 length equals 16 residues. The CDR3 DNA sequence: TGTGCCAGCAGCTTAGGTGGGGGACAGGGGGTCGATGGCTACACCTTC. It yields the protein CASSLGGGQGVDGYTF.

The chain combines TRBV5-1 with TRBJ2-2, with TRBD2 matching over 10 bases. Germline V gives CDR1 SGHRS, CDR2 YFSETQ. Trimming took 4 bases from V and 2 from J; bases not matched to a gene: 11. This CDR3 is built from 18 residues. CDR3 bases: TGCGCCAGCAGCGGCCCAACTAGCGGGGTCGGCAACACCGGGGAGCTGTTTTTT. This codes for CASSGPTSGVGNTGELFF.

A word on this clone: Different DNA sequences within this sample yield the same CDR3. This chain joins TRBV30 and TRBJ1-3; D unresolved. CDR1 is GTSNPN and CDR2 is SVGIG in the germline V gene (reference sequence). Trimming shortened V by 2 bases and J by 4 bases, and 9 bases separated the two germline ends. The CDR3 extends over 13 amino acids. DNA for the CDR3: TGTGCCTGGAGTCCGACGGGAGGAAACACCATATATTTT. The encoded protein is CAWSPTGGNTIYF. The full variable domain, in which reference TRBV30 and TRBJ1-3 provide the parts outside the CDR3, is SQTIHQWPATLVQPVGSPLSLECTVEGTSNPNLYWYRQAAGRGLQLLFYSVGIGQISSEVPQNLSASRPQDRQFILSSKKLLLSDSGFYLCAWSPTGGNTIYFGEGSWLTVV.

The chain employs TRBV4-2 and TRBJ2-3, with 9 bases that match TRBD2. The CDR3 runs 16 residues. With 4 bases clipped from V and 1 base from J, the junction kept 6 bases outside the gene matches. CDR1 is LGHNA and CDR2 is YNFKEQ in the germline V gene. CDR3 nucleotide sequence: TGTGCCAGCAGCCTTAATCTAGCGGGACGCACAGATACGCAGTATTTT. Protein product: CASSLNLAGRTDTQYF.

The V gene is TRBV5-1, the J gene TRBJ2-1, with 7 bases matching TRBD1. This CDR3 spans 17 amino acids. CDR1 is SGHRS and CDR2 is YFSETQ in the germline V gene. With 7 bases clipped from V and 0 bases from J, the junction kept 13 bases outside the gene matches. For the CDR3, the DNA is TGCGCCAGCCATGACAGGGATGAAGACTACTCCTACAATGAGCAGTTCTTC. Amino acid sequence: CASHDRDEDYSYNEQFF.

The chain couples TRBV18 to TRBJ2-2; D is undetermined. Germline CDR1 is KGHSH and CDR2 is LQKENI. The CDR3 has 16 amino acids. V lost 4 bases and J 4 bases, leaving 16 bases between the germline ends. CDR3 residues: CASSLPSSFSTGELFF. The CDR3 bases are TGTGCCAGCTCACTGCCTTCCTCGTTTAGCACCGGGGAGCTGTTTTTT.